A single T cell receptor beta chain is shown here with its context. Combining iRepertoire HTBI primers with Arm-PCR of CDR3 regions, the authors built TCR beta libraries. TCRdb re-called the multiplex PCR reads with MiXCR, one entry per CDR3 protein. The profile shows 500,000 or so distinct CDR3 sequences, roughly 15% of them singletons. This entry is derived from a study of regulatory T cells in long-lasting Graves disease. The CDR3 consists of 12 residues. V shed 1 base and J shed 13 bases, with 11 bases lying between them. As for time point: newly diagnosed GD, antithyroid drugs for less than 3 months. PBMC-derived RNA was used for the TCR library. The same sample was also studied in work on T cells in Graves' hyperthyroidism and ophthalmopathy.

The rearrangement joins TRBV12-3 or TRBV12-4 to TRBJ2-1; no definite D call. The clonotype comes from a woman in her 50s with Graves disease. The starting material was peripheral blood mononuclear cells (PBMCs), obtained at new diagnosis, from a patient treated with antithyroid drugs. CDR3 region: CASSLVGVGQFF. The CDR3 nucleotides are TGTGCCAGCAGTTTAGTCGGCGTAGGTCAGTTCTTC.